The 12 T cell receptor beta chains listed next were all sequenced from one sample in a study of T cell responses to AZD1222 COVID-19 vaccine. Sequenced by immunoSEQ multiplex PCR; TCRdb stores in-frame clones only, minus some. The sample includes approximately 150,000 clones, around 91% seen only once; the top ten take approximately 6.3%. This material consisted of peripheral blood, taken 28 days after the second AZD1222 dose. These receptors came from an adult who received the AZD1222 COVID-19 vaccine.

V is TRBV28 and J is TRBJ1-2, with D unresolved. The CDR3 runs to 15 residues. Germline CDR1 is MDHEN and CDR2 is SYDVKM. The ends were cut back, 0 bases at V and 4 bases at J, with 12 bases in the middle. CDR3 loop: CASSLWSQPLYGYTF. CDR3 coding DNA: TGTGCCAGCAGTTTATGGTCACAGCCCCTCTATGGCTACACCTTC.

The chain links TRBV10-2 to TRBJ2-3; D unresolved. Trimming shortened V by 8 bases and J by 2 bases, and 17 bases separated the two germline ends. Germline V gene sequence: CDR1 WSHSY, CDR2 SAAADI. CDR3 size: 15 residues. Here the CDR3 reads CASGNNQQLTDTQYF. CDR3 DNA sequence: TGCGCCAGCGGGAATAACCAACAGCTCACAGATACGCAGTATTTT.

The J gene is TRBJ2-1, the V gene TRBV30; D unresolved. CDR3 length: 16 amino acids. V dropped 5 bases and J dropped 0 bases, with 17 bases sitting between them. Germline V CDR1 and CDR2: GTSNPN, SVGIG (reference sequence). This CDR3 reads CAWGLRRHSSYNEQFF. The CDR3 coding sequence is TGTGCCTGGGGATTACGGCGGCACAGCTCCTACAATGAGCAGTTCTTC. Full variable domain (remainder filled in from reference TRBV30 and TRBJ2-1): SQTIHQWPATLVQPVGSPLSLECTVEGTSNPNLYWYRQAAGRGLQLLFYSVGIGQISSEVPQNLSASRPQDRQFILSSKKLLLSDSGFYLCAWGLRRHSSYNEQFFGPGTRLTVL.

The chain employs TRBV5-1 and TRBJ2-7; 13 nucleotides align to TRBD2. V dropped 4 bases and J dropped 3; count of bases not matched to a gene: 10. The CDR3 spans 17 residues. Germline CDR1 SGHRS, CDR2 YFSETQ. CDR3 nucleotides: TGCGCCAGCAGCCGTTTCCTGACTAGCGGGGGGCTCTACGAGCAGTACTTC. Its protein product is CASSRFLTSGGLYEQYF.

The V gene is TRBV4-2, the J gene TRBJ2-1; tentatively, D is TRBD1 or TRBD2 (5 bases each). Trimming stripped 0 bases from V and 0 bases from J, with 15 bases between. The CDR3 has 18 amino acids. CDR1 LGHNA and CDR2 YNFKEQ come from the germline V gene. CDR3 nucleotide sequence: TGTGCCAGCAGCCAAGAAACCGGGACGCAAAGCTCCTACAATGAGCAGTTCTTC. Translating gives CASSQETGTQSSYNEQFF.

The chain combines TRBV15 with TRBJ2-7, with D possibly matching TRBD2 (5 bases). The length of the CDR3 is 16 residues. Trimming took 3 bases from V and 4 from J, leaving 19 bases between them. The V gene's germline CDR1 is LNHNV and CDR2 YYDKDF (reference sequence). The CDR3 here is CATSSRTPTWRYEQYF. The CDR3, as DNA: TGTGCCACCAGCAGCCGGACCCCCACTTGGAGGTACGAGCAGTACTTC.

The chain is built from TRBV7-2 and TRBJ2-3, with 10 bases aligning to TRBD2. V lost 3 bases, J lost 9 bases, and 6 bases stayed unmatched. CDR3 length: 14 amino acids. Germline assignment: CDR1 SGHTA and CDR2 FQGNSA. DNA for the CDR3: TGTGCCAGCAGCTTTAAGCGGGGGGGCCGGACGCAGTATTTT. This sequence encodes CASSFKRGGRTQYF.

This chain connects TRBV3-1 (or the pseudogene TRBV3-2) to TRBJ2-1, with D maybe TRBD2 (5 bases). CDR3 length equals 15 residues. CDR1 and CDR2 from the germline V gene are LGHDT and YNNKEL (reference sequence). V was shortened by 4 bases and J by 3 bases, with 13 bases between the two germline ends. Written as DNA, the CDR3 is TGTGCCAGCAGCCGCCTCCCAGCGGACTACAATGAGCAGTTCTTC. Its protein is CASSRLPADYNEQFF.

The rearrangement links TRBV24-1 to TRBJ2-7, with D maybe TRBD1 (5 bases). Germline V gene sequence: CDR1 KGHDR, CDR2 SFDVKD. V was clipped by 6 bases and J by 0 bases, with 11 bases between them. The CDR3 runs 14 residues. CDR3 nucleotides: TGTGCCACCAGTAGGGGCGGAACCTCCTACGAGCAGTACTTC. It translates to CATSRGGTSYEQYF.

The chain carries TRBV3-1 (or the pseudogene TRBV3-2) and TRBJ2-3; D unresolved. V was shortened by 5 bases and J by 5 bases, with 5 bases between the two germline ends. Per the germline V gene, CDR1 is LGHDT and CDR2 is YNNKEL (reference sequence). The length of the CDR3 is 11 residues. The CDR3 spells CASSDRDTQYF. DNA of the CDR3: TGTGCCAGCAGCGATAGAGATACGCAGTATTTT.

The rearrangement links TRBV9 to TRBJ1-2; D not resolved. CDR3 length: 14 amino acids. The germline V and J ends were trimmed by 6 bases and 5 bases, with 17 bases remaining between them. Germline CDR1 SGDLS, CDR2 YYNGEE. CDR3 sequence reads: CASTRSHEVYGYTF. The CDR3 DNA follows: TGTGCCAGCACCAGATCCCACGAGGTGTATGGCTACACCTTC.

This chain joins TRBV24-1 and TRBJ1-2; possible D gene TRBD1, 5 bases. Deletions cut 1 base from V and 6 bases from J, with 23 bases between. The CDR3 runs 18 residues. Per the germline V gene, CDR1 is KGHDR and CDR2 is SFDVKD. DNA for the CDR3: TGTGCCACCAGTGATTTCCAACTCGGGGGACCAACAGAGGATGGCTACACCTTC. Translating gives CATSDFQLGGPTEDGYTF.